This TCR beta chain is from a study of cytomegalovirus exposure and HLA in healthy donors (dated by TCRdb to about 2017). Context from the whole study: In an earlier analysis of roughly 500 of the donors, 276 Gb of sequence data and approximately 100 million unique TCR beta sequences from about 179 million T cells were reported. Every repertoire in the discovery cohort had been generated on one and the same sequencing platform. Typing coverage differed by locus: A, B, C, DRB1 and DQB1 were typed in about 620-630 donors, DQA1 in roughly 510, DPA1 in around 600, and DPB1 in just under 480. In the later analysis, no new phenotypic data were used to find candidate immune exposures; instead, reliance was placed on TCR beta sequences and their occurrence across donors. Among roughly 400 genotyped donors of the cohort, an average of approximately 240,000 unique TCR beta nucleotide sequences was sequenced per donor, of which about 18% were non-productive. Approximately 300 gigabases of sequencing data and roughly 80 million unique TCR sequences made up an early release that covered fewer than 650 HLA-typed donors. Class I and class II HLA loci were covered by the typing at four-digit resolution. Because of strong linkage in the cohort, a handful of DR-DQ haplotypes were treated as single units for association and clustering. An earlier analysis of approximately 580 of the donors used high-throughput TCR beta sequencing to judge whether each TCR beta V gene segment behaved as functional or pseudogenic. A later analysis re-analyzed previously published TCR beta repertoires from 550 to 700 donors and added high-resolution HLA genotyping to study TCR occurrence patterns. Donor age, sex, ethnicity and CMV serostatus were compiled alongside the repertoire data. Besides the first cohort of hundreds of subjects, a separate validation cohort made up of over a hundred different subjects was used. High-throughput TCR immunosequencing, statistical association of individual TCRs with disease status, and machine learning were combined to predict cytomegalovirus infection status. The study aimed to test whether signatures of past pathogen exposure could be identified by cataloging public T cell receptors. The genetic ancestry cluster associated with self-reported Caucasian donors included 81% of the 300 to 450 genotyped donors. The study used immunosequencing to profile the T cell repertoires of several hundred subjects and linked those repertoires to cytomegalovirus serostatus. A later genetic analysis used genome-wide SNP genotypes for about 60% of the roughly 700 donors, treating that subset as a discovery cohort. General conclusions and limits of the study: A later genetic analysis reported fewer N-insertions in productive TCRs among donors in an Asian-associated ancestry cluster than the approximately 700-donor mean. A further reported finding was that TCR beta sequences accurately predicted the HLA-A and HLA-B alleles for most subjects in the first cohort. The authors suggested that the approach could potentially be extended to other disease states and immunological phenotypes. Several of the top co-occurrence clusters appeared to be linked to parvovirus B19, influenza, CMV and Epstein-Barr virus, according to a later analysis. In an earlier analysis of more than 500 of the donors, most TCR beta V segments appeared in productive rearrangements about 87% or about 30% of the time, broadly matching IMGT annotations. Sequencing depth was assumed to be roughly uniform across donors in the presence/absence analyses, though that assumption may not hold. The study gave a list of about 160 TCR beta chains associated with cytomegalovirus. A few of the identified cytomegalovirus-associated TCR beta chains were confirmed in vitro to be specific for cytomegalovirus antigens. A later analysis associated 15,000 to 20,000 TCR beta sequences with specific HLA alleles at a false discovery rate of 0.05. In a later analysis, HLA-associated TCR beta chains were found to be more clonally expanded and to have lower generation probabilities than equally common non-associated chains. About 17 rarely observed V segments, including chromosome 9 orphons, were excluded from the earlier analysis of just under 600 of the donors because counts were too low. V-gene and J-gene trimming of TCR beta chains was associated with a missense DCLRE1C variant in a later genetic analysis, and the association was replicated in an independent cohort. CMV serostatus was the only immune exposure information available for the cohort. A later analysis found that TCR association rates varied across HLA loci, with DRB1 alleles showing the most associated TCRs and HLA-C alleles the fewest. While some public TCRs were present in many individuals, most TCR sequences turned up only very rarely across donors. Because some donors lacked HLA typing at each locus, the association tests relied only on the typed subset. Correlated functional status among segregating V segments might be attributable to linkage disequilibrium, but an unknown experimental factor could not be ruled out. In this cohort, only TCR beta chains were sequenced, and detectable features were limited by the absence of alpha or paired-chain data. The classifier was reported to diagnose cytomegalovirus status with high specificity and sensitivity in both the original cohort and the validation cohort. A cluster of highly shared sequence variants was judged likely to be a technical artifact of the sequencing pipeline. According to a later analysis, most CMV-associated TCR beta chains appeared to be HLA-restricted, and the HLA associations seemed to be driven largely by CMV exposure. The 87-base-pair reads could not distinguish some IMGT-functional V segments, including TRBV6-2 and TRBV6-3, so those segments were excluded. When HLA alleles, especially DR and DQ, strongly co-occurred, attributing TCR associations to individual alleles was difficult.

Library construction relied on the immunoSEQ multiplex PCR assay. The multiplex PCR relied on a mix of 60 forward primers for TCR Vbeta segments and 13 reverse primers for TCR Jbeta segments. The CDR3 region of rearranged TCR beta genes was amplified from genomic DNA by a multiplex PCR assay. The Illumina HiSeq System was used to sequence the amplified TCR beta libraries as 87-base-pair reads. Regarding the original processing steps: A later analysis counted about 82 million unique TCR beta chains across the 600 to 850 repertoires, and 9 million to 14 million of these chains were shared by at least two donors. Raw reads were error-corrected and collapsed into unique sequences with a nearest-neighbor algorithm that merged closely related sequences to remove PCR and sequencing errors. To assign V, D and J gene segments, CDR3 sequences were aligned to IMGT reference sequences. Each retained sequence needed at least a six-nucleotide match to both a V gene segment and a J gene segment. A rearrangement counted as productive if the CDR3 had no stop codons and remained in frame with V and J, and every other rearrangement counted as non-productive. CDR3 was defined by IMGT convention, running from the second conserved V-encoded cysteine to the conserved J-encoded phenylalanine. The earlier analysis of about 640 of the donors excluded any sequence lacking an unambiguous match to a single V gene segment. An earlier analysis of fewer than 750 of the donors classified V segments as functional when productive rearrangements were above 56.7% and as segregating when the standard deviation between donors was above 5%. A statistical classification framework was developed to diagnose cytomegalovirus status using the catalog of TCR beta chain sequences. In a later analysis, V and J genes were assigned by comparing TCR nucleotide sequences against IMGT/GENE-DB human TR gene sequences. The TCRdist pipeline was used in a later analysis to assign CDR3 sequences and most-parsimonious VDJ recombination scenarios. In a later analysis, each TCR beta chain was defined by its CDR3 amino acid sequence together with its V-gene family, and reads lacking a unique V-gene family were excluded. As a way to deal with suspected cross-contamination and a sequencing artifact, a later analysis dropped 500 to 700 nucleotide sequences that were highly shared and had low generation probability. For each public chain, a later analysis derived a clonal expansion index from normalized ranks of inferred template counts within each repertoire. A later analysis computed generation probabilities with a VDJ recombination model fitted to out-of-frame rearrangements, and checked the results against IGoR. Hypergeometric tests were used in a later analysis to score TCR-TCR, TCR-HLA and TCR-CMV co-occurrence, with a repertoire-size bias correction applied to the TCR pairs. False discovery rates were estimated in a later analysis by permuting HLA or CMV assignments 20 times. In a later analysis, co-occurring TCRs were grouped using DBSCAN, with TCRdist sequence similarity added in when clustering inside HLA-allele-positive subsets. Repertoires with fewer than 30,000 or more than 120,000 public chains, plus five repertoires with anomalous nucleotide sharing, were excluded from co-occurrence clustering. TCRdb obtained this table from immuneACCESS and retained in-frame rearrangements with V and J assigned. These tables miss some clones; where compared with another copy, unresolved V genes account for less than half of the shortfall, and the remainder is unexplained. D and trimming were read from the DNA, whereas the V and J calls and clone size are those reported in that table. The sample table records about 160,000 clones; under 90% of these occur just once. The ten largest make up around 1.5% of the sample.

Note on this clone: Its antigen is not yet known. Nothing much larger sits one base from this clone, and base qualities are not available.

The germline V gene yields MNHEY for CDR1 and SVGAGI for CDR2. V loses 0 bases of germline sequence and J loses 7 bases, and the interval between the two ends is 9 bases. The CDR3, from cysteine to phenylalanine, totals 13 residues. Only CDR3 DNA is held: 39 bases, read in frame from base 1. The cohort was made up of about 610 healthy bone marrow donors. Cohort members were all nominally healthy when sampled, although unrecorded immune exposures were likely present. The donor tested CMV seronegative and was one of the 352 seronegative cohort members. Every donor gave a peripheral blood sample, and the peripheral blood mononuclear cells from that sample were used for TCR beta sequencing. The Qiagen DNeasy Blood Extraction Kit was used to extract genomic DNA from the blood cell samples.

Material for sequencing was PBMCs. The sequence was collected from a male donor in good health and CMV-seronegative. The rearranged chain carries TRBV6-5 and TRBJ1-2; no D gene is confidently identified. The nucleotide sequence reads TGTGCCAGCAGTTACTCGCTCGGTACTGGCTACACCTTC. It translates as CASSYSLGTGYTF.